These T cell receptor beta chains were read from a single sample in a study of blood T cell repertoires in COVID-19. Only in-frame clones appear in the TCRdb table, and some are missing; sequencing was by immunoSEQ multiplex PCR. This table has roughly 30,000 clones, approximately 81% appearing once. The sample comprised peripheral blood. The receptors originated from a woman in her fifties or sixties with acute or convalescent COVID-19. Each CDR3 is given with its conserved first and last residue. A D gene is named only where the DNA matches it firmly. Some rows mark clone size as missing; the rest say once, few, many or name a class of expanded clone.

NA	TRBJ2-1	NA	TRBV12-3/TRBV12-4	13	CASSPDSSNEQFF	TGTGCCAGCAGCCCGGACAGCTCCAATGAGCAGTTCTTC
NA	TRBJ2-7	TRBD1	TRBV19	17	CASSAPGTGAGAYEQYF	TGTGCCAGTAGTGCACCCGGGACAGGGGCTGGGGCCTACGAGCAGTACTTC
few	TRBJ1-2	NA	TRBV18	15	CASSPSFGANYGYTF	TGTGCCAGCTCACCGTCATTCGGGGCTAACTATGGCTACACCTTC
NA	TRBJ2-1	TRBD2	TRBV7-2	16	CASSSNPGLAGGEQFF	TGTGCCAGCAGCTCAAATCCGGGACTAGCGGGGGGTGAGCAGTTCTTC
NA	TRBJ1-4	TRBD1	TRBV2	13	CASRGTGNEKLFF	TGTGCCAGCAGGGGGACAGGGAACGAAAAACTGTTTTTT
once	TRBJ1-2	TRBD1	TRBV19	16	CASSIRDRGKKDGYTF	TGTGCCAGTAGTATCCGGGACAGGGGGAAAAAAGATGGCTACACCTTC
NA	TRBJ1-2	TRBD1	TRBV15	16	CATRSIGQGINYGYTF	TGTGCCACCAGGTCGATTGGACAGGGCATTAACTATGGCTACACCTTC
NA	TRBJ2-3	TRBD2	TRBV7-9	16	CASSLGEGISTDTQYF	TGTGCCAGCAGCCTTGGGGAGGGGATCAGCACAGATACGCAGTATTTT
NA	TRBJ1-2	NA	TRBV30	12	CAWSRGSYGYTF	TGTGCCTGGAGTAGGGGGAGCTATGGCTACACCTTC
once	TRBJ2-1	TRBD1	TRBV7-6	15	CASSYRLSGGDEQFF	TGTGCCAGCAGCTATCGCTTATCAGGGGGCGATGAGCAGTTCTTC
NA	TRBJ1-4	TRBD1	TRBV5-5	15	CASSDGRTGNEKLFF	TGTGCCAGCAGCGATGGTCGGACAGGGAATGAAAAACTGTTTTTT
NA	TRBJ2-1	TRBD2	TRBV24-1	18	CATSDPNPGGGAKNEQFF	TGTGCCACCAGTGACCCCAATCCCGGCGGGGGGGCGAAGAATGAGCAGTTCTTC
few	TRBJ1-2	NA	TRBV18	15	CASSPNVGGNYGYTF	TGTGCCAGCTCACCAAATGTTGGAGGGAACTATGGCTACACCTTC
NA	TRBJ2-7	TRBD1	TRBV28	18	CASSFLGQGGSGSYEQYF	TGTGCCAGCAGTTTTCTTGGACAGGGTGGCTCGGGCTCCTACGAGCAGTACTTC
NA	TRBJ2-1	NA	TRBV5-4	17	CASSLAGFDLTNNEQFF	TGTGCCAGCAGCTTGGCGGGTTTTGACCTTACCAACAATGAGCAGTTCTTC